The 14 T cell receptor beta chains in this list originate from one sample, sequenced in a study of CD8+CD57+ T cells in acquired aplastic anemia. Using genomic DNA as the template, TCR beta VDJ and CDR3 profiling was carried out. MiXCR, run by TCRdb on the reads, gives a single entry per CDR3 protein. This sample yields about 400,000 distinct CDR3 sequences, of which 55% to 70% are seen a single time; more than 3.5% belongs to the top ten. The source material was sorted CD4+, CD8+, or CD8+CD57+ T cells (not recorded which) from PBMCs. The receptor set was obtained from a human donor in good health, serving as a control.

This clonotype was found a few times. This chain connects TRBV7-8 to TRBJ1-2; a possible D gene is TRBD1 (5 bases). The CDR3 consists of 15 residues. V lost 0 bases to trimming and J lost 4 bases, with 12 bases between them. Germline-derived CDR1 and CDR2 are SGHVS and FQNEAQ. This chain's CDR3 is CASSLALEGSYGYTF. The CDR3, as DNA: TGTGCCAGCAGCTTAGCGCTGGAGGGGAGCTATGGCTACACCTTC. Supplemented by reference TRBV7-8 and TRBJ1-2, the full variable domain reads GAGVSQSPRYKVAKRGQDVALRCDPISGHVSLFWYQQALGQGPEFLTYFQNEAQLDKSGLPSDRFFAERPEGSVSTLKIQRTQQEDSAVYLCASSLALEGSYGYTFGSGTRLTVV.

This rearrangement joins TRBV5-1 to TRBJ1-3, with no clear D. The CDR3 loop spans 16 amino acids. The V end lost 3 bases, the J end lost 3 bases, and 16 bases lay between the germline ends. The V gene's germline CDR1 is SGHRS and CDR2 YFSETQ. This CDR3 reads CASSCSGTRDGNTIYF. The CDR3, as DNA: TGCGCCAGCAGCTGCTCTGGAACAAGGGATGGAAACACCATATATTTT.

This clonotype was counted ten times or more. J is TRBJ2-6 and V is TRBV15, with D possibly being TRBD1 (6 bases). Germline-derived CDR1 and CDR2 are LNHNV and YYDKDF (reference sequence). V lost 5 bases and J lost 2, with 10 bases in between. The CDR3 totals 15 residues. The CDR3 region has the DNA TGTGCCACCAGCGCCAGGGGAACTGGGGCCAACGTCCTGACTTTC. This codes for CATSARGTGANVLTF. Looking up the rest from reference TRBV15 and TRBJ2-6 gives the full variable domain: DAMVIQNPRYQVTQFGKPVTLSCSQTLNHNVMYWYQQKSSQAPKLLFHYYDKDFNNEADTPDNFQSRRPNTSFCFLDIRSPGLGDTAMYLCATSARGTGANVLTFGAGSRLTVL.

The chain is built from TRBV7-4 and TRBJ1-1, with no clear D. CDR3 length: 13 amino acids. Germline V gives CDR1 SGHVT, CDR2 SQSDAQ. Trimming took 7 bases from V and 5 from J, leaving 14 bases between them. The CDR3 protein is CASIPAVETEAFF. The CDR3 coding sequence is TGTGCCAGCATCCCAGCAGTGGAAACTGAAGCTTTCTTT.

Remarks on this clonotype: The junction and the germline gene differ at one end; a read error may be behind it. The genes are TRBV7-6 and TRBJ2-5, with D perhaps given as TRBD1 or TRBD2 (5 bases each). Germline CDR1 and CDR2: SGHVS and FNYEAQ. CDR3 size: 15 residues. The CDR3 DNA sequence: TGTGCCAGCAGCACTCGACCCGGGACCTACGAGCAGTACTTCTTC. As protein: CASSTRPGTYEQYFF. Using reference TRBV7-6 and TRBJ2-5 for the parts outside the CDR3, the full variable domain is GAGVSQSPRYKVTKRGQDVALRCDPISGHVSLYWYRQALGQGPEFLTYFNYEAQQDKSGLPNDRFSAERPEGSISTLTIQRTEQRDSAMYRCASSTRPGTYEQYFFGPGTRLLVL.

A word on this clonotype: At one of its ends the junction is not consistent with the germline gene, which may arise from a read error. The V call is TRBV7-9, the J call TRBJ2-2, with D perhaps assigned TRBD1 or TRBD2 (5 bases each). This CDR3 contains 14 residues. Germline V lookup: CDR1 SEHNR, CDR2 FQNEAQ (reference sequence). The CDR3 loop reads CASSKAGSTAELFF. CDR3 DNA: TGTGCCAGCAGCAAAGCAGGGAGCACCGCGGAGCTGTTTTTT.

The chain links TRBV2 to TRBJ2-7; tentative D call: TRBD1 (6 bases). Germline V gives CDR1 SNHLY, CDR2 FYNNEI. V lost 6 bases to trimming and J lost 10 bases, with 19 bases between them. This CDR3 has 13 amino acids. Here the CDR3 reads CASSTSQGYTQYF. The CDR3 DNA follows: TGTGCCAGCAGCACGAGCCAGGGGTACACCCAGTACTTC.

The J gene is TRBJ1-5, the V gene TRBV7-9; 9 positions match TRBD1. The length of the CDR3 is 21 residues. The germline V gene encodes CDR1 SEHNR and CDR2 FQNEAQ (reference sequence). V shed 0 bases and J 11 bases; nucleotides not matched to a gene: 26. Here the CDR3 reads CASSLAGPLGTGQGPTGTQHF. CDR3 bases: TGTGCCAGCAGCTTAGCGGGTCCTCTTGGGACAGGGCAGGGACCCACAGGGACCCAGCATTTT.

This clonotype was seen many times. V gene TRBV7-2 combines with J gene TRBJ1-1; D is perhaps TRBD1 (6 bases). Germline values: CDR1 SGHTA, CDR2 FQGNSA. There are 15 residues in the CDR3. The V end lost 2 bases, the J end lost 1 base, and 11 bases lay between the germline ends. The CDR3 bases are TGTGCCAGCAGCTTATTGGGGGCGACGAACACTGAAGCTTTCTTT. Translation gives CASSLLGATNTEAFF.

About this clonotype itself: Sequence at one end of the junction differs from germline and may be a read error. The V call is TRBV10-1, the J call TRBJ1-2; D is uncertain. This CDR3 has 13 amino acids. From germline, CDR1 is WNHNN and CDR2 SYGVQD (reference sequence). The CDR3 bases are TGTGCCAGCAGTGGCTCAGAAGCACCACCCTACACCTTC. Protein product: CASSGSEAPPYTF.

This rearrangement joins TRBV7-3 to TRBJ2-7; D call uncertain. This CDR3 region has 8 residues. Germline V CDR1 and CDR2: SGHTA, FQGTGA. The CDR3, as DNA: TGTGCCAGCAGCTTAATGCAGGTC. It codes for CASSLMQV.

Details on this clonotype: The CDR3 end shows no conserved phenylalanine or tryptophan, and so a read error is likely. This chain connects TRBV2 to TRBJ1-6, with D uncertain. Germline V gene lookup returns CDR1 SNHLY and CDR2 FYNNEI. This CDR3 is 15 amino acids long. V dropped 6 bases and J dropped 13 bases, with 22 bases sitting between them. Here the CDR3 DNA reads TGTGCCAGCAGCTTAGCCGGAGACCTAAAGTCCCCCCTCCACTTG. It specifies CASSLAGDLKSPLHL.

With regard to this clonotype: This likely comes from a read error, as the CDR3 has no conserved phenylalanine or tryptophan at its end. The DNA is omitted, as the CDR3 cannot be located on it reliably, and the CDR3 follows TCRdb's listing. This rearrangement joins TRBV7-2 to TRBJ1-2; the table's D call, TRBD1, has no DNA check behind it. CDR1 and CDR2 from the germline V gene are SGHTA and FQGNSA. The CDR3 is 13 residues long, ends included. CDR3 protein: CASSNPGGCTFGS.

As regards this clonotype: Relative to the germline gene, one junction end is altered; a read error may explain this. The chain couples TRBV9 to TRBJ2-5; maybe TRBD1 (7 bases). Per the germline V gene, CDR1 is SGDLS and CDR2 is YYNGEE. This CDR3 spans 13 amino acids. CDR3 in DNA: TGTGCCAGCAGCGTATGGACAGGCCGCGGGGAGCTGTTC. As protein: CASSVWTGRGELF.